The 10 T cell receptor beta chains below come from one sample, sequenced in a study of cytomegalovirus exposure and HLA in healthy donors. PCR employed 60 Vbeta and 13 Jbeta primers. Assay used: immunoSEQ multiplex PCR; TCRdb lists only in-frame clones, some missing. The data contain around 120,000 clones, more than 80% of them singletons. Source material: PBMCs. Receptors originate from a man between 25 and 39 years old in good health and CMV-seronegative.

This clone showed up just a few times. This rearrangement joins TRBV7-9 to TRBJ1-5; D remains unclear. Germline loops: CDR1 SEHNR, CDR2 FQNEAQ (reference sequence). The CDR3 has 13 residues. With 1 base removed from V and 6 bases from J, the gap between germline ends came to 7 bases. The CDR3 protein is CASSLGLGQPQHF. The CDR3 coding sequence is TGTGCCAGCAGCTTAGGACTTGGTCAGCCCCAGCATTTT. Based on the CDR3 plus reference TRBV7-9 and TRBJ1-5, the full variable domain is DTGVSQNPRHKITKRGQNVTFRCDPISEHNRLYWYRQTLGQGPEFLTYFQNEAQLEKSRLLSDRFSAERPKGSFSTLEIQRTEQGDSAMYLCASSLGLGQPQHFGDGTRLSIL.

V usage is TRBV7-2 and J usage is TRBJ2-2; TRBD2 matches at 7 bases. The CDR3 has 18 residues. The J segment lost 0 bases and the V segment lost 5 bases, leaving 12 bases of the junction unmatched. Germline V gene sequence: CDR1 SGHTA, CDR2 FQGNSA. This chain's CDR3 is CASSPGGGSASNTGELFF. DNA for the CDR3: TGTGCCAGCAGCCCGGGAGGAGGAAGCGCCTCGAACACCGGGGAGCTGTTTTTT.

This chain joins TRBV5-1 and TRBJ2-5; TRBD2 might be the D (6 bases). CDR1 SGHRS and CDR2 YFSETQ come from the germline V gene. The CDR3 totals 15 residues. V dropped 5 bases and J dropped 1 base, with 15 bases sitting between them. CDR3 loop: CASRGNGGAQETQYF. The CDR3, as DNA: TGCGCCAGCAGAGGGAACGGCGGGGCCCAAGAGACCCAGTACTTC.

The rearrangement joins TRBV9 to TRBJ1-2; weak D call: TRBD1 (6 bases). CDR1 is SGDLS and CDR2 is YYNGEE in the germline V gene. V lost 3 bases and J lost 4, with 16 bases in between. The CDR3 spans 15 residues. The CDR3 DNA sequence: TGTGCCAGCAGCGAAACAGGGAGGGGAAGCTATGGCTACACCTTC. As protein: CASSETGRGSYGYTF. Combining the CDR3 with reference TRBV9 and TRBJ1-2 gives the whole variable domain DSGVTQTPKHLITATGQRVTLRCSPRSGDLSVYWYQQSLDQGLQFLIQYYNGEERAKGNILERFSAQQFPDLHSELNLSSLELGDSALYFCASSETGRGSYGYTFGSGTRLTVV.

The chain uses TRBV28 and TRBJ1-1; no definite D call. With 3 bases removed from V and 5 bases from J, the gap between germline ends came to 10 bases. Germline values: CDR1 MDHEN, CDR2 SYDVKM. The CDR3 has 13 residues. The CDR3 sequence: CASSFISGTEAFF. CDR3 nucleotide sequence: TGTGCCAGCAGTTTCATTTCGGGGACTGAAGCTTTCTTT.

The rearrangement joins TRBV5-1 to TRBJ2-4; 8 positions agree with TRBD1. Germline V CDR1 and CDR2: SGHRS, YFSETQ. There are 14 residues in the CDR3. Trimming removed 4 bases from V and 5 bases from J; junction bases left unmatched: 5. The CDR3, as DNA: TGCGCCAGCAGCCGCGGACAGGGCGAAAACATTCAGTACTTC. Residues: CASSRGQGENIQYF.

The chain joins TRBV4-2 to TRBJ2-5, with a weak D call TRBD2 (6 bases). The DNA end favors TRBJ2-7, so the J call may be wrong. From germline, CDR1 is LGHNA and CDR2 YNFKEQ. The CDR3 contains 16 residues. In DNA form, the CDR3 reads TGTGCCAGCAGCCAAGTTCCCCGGCGGGGATCCTACGAGCAGTACTTC. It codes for CASSQVPRRGSYEQYF.

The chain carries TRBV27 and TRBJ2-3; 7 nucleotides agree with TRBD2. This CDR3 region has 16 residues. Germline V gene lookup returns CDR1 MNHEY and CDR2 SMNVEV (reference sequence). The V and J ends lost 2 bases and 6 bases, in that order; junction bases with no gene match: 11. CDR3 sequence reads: CASSLSSSTSLDTQYF. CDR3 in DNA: TGTGCCAGCAGTTTAAGCTCATCGACTAGCTTGGATACGCAGTATTTT.

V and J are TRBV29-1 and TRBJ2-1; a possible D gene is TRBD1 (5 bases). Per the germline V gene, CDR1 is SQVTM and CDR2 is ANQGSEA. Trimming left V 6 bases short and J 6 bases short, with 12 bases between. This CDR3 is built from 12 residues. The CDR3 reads CSVPGLRNEQFF. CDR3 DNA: TGCAGCGTACCAGGGTTGCGCAATGAGCAGTTCTTC.

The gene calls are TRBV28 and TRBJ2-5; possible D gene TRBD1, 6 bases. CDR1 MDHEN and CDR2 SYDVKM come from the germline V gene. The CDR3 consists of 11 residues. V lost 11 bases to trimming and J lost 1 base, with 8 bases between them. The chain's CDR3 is CASRGQETQYF. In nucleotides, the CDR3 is TGTGCCTCCAGGGGCCAAGAGACCCAGTACTTC. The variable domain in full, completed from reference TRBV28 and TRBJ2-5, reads DVKVTQSSRYLVKRTGEKVFLECVQDMDHENMFWYRQDPGLGLRLIYFSYDVKMKEKGDIPEGYSVSREKKERFSLILESASTNQTSMYLCASRGQETQYFGPGTRLLVL.